A single TCR beta chain is shown here with its context. Its matching antigen is unknown. The data were obtained in a study of human versus mouse CDR3 diversity and MHC coevolution. Findings and caveats of the study: Compared with mice, human CDR3s carried more deletions and insertions on average.

This table comes from immunoSEQ multiplex PCR, and its TCRdb copy is limited to in-frame clones, with some not included. The sample yields fewer than 100,000 clones, 93% seen once. V lost 5 bases and J 5 bases, leaving 9 bases between the germline ends. In germline, CDR1 is LNHNV, CDR2 YYDKDF (reference sequence). The CDR3 sequence is 12 residues long. The receptor was derived from a person aged 30-69 years in good health. The rearrangement uses TRBV15 and TRBJ1-2; D is perhaps TRBD1 (5 bases). Specimen: naive CD4+ T cells from blood. Stated subset: CD45RO-negative CD62L-positive naive CD4 T cells. The CDR3 DNA is TGTGCCACCAGCCGGGAGGGGTATGGCTACACCTTC. This encodes CATSREGYGYTF.